This T cell receptor (beta chain) came from a study of blood T cell repertoires in COVID-19. Sequencing was performed with immunoSEQ multiplex PCR; in TCRdb, only in-frame clones are kept and a portion is missing. The table includes over 100,000 clones, less than 90% detected once. Sequenced input: PBMCs or T cells enriched from blood (not recorded which). This clonotype was sampled from a woman in her 30s who had recovered from COVID-19.

DNA of the CDR3: TGTGCCAGCAGCTGGGTGCGGGAGGGCCTGGATACGCAGTATTTT. It codes for CASSWVREGLDTQYF. The J gene is TRBJ2-3, the V gene TRBV7-9, with 9 nucleotides matching TRBD2. Germline loops: CDR1 SEHNR, CDR2 FQNEAQ (reference sequence). The CDR3 consists of 15 residues. Unmatched junction bases numbered 8, after V lost 4 bases and J lost 6 bases.